This is a list of T cell receptor beta chains from one sample in a study of T cells in Graves' hyperthyroidism and ophthalmopathy. One entry per CDR3 protein, called by TCRdb with MiXCR from the multiplex PCR reads. Found here are around 690,000 distinct CDR3 sequences, 17% of them singletons; the top ten hold 15% to 18%. The sequenced sample consisted of blood. The receptor source for this set is a man aged 50 to 59 with Graves' hyperthyroidism. Each CDR3 is given with its conserved first and last residue. D genes are given only for firm matches. A clone size is listed for some rows: how often the clone was seen (once, few, many), or a class if it is expanded.

j_call	clone_size	d_call	v_call	cdr3_aa
TRBJ2-7	many	TRBD2	TRBV7-6	CASSWGGSSYEQYF
TRBJ2-1	few	NA	TRBV24-1	CATRSHERFF
TRBJ1-5	few	NA	TRBV19	CASRSDSYSNQPQHF
TRBJ1-1	many	TRBD1	TRBV2	CASSTWLTGESTEAFF
TRBJ2-1	many	NA	TRBV10-3	CAISRESGNEQFF
TRBJ2-3	many	NA	TRBV7-9	CASSPKDPDTQYF
TRBJ2-1	NA	TRBD2	TRBV10-1	CASSESYGGRVYEQLF
TRBJ1-5	NA	TRBD1	TRBV7-8	CASSERTGLTSNQPQHF
TRBJ1-1	many	TRBD1	TRBV27	CASRQGEDTEAFF
TRBJ2-1	many	NA	TRBV27	CARGDSYNEQFF
TRBJ1-3	NA	TRBD1	TRBV6-2/TRBV6-3	CASSVTGGGGNTIYF